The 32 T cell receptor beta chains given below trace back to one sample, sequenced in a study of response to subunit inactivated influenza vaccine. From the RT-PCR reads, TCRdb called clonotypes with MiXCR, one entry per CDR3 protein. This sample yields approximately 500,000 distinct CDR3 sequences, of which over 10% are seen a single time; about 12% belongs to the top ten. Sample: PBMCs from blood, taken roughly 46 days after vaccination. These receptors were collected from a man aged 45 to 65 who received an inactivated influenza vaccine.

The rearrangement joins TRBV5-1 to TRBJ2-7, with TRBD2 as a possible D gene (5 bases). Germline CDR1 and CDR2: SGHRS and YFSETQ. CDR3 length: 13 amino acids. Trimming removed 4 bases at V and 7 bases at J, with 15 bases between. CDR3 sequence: CASSPGVDGEQYF. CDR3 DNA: TGCGCCAGCAGCCCCGGGGTCGACGGAGAGCAGTACTTC.

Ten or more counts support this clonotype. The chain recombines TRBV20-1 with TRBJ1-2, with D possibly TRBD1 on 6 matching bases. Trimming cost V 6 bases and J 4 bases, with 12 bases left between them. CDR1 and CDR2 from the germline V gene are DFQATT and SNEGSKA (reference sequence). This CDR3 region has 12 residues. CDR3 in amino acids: CSAPPTGYGYTF. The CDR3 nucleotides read TGCAGTGCCCCACCGACAGGCTATGGCTACACCTTC.

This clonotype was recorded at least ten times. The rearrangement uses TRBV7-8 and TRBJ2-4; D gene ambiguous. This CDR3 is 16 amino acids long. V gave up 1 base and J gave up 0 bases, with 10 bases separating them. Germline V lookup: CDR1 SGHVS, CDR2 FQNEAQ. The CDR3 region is CASSLGGVLAKNIQYF. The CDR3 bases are TGTGCCAGCAGCTTAGGTGGCGTGCTAGCCAAAAACATTCAGTACTTC.

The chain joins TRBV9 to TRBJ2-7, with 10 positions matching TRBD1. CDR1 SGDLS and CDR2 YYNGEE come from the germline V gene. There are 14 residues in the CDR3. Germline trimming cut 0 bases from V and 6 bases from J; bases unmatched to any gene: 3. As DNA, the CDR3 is TGTGCCAGCAGCGTAGCTAGGGACAGGGGCGAGCAGTACTTC. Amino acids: CASSVARDRGEQYF. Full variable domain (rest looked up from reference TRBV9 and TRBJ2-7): DSGVTQTPKHLITATGQRVTLRCSPRSGDLSVYWYQQSLDQGLQFLIQYYNGEERAKGNILERFSAQQFPDLHSELNLSSLELGDSALYFCASSVARDRGEQYFGPGTRLTVT.

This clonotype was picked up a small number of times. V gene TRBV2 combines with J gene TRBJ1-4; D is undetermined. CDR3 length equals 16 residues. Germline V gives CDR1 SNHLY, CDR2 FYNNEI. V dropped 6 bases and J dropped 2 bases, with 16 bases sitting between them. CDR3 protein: CASSTPRAVTNEKLFF. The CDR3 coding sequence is TGTGCCAGCAGCACCCCTCGGGCAGTGACTAATGAAAAACTGTTTTTT.

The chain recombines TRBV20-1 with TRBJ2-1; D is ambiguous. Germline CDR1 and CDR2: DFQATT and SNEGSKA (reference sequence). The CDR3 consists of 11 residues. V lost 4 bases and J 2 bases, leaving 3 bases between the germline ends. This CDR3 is CSATTYNEQFF. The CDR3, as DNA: TGCAGTGCTACCACCTACAATGAGCAGTTCTTC.

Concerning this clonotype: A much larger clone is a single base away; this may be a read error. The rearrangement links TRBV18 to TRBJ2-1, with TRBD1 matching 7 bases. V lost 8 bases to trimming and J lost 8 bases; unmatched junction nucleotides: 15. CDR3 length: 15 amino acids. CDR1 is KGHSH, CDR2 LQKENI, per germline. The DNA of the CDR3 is TGTGCCAGCGCAGTCCGCCAGGGGGTTATAGATGAGCAGTTCTTC. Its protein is CASAVRQGVIDEQFF.

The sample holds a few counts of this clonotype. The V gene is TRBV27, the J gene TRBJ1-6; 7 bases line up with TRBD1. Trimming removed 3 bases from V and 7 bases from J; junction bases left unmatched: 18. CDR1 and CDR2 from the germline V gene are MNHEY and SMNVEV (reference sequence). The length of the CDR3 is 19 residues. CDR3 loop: CASSFRITGVLLSNSPLHF. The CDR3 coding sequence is TGTGCCAGCAGTTTTCGGATAACAGGGGTATTGCTTTCAAATTCACCCCTCCACTTT.

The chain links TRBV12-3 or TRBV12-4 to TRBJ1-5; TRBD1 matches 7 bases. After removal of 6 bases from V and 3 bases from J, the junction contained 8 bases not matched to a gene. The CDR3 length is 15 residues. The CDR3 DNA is TGTGCCAGCAGCCCGAGACAGGGACACAATCAGCCCCAGCATTTT. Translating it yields CASSPRQGHNQPQHF.

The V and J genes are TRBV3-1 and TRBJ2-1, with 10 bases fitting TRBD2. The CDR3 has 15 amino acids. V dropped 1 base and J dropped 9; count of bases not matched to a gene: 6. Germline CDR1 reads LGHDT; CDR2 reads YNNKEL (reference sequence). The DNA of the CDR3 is TGTGCCAGCAGCCAAGCCAGCGGGGGGGCACGTGAGCAGTTCTTC. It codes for CASSQASGGAREQFF.

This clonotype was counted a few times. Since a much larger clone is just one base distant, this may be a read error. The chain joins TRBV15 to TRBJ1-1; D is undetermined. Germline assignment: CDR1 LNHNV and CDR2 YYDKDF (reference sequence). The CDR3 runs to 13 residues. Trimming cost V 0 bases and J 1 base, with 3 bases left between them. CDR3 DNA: TGTGCCACCAGCAGAGATCCGAACACTGAAGCTTTCTTT. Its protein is CATSRDPNTEAFF. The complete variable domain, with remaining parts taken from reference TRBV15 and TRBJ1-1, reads DAMVIQNPRYQVTQFGKPVTLSCSQTLNHNVMYWYQQKSSQAPKLLFHYYDKDFNNEADTPDNFQSRRPNTSFCFLDIRSPGLGDTAMYLCATSRDPNTEAFFGQGTRLTVV.

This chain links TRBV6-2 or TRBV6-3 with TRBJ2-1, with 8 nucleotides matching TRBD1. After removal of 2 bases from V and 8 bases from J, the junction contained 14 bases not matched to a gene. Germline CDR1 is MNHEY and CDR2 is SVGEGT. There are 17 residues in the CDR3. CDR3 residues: CASSYPPGRGPYDEQFF. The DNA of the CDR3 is TGTGCCAGCAGTTACCCCCCAGGCAGGGGGCCCTATGATGAGCAGTTCTTC.

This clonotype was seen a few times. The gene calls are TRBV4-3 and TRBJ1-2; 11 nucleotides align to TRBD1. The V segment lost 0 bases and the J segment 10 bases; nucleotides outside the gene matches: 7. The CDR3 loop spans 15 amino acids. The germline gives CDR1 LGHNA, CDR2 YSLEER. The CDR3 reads CASSQERTGGRIYTF. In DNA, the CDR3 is TGCGCCAGCAGCCAAGAGAGGACAGGGGGCCGGATCTACACCTTC.

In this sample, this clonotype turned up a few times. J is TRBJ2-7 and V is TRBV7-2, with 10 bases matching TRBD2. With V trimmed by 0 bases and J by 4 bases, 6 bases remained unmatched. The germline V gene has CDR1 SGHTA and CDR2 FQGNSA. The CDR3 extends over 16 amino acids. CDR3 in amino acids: CASSLAGTSDRYEQYF. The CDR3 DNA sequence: TGTGCCAGCAGCTTAGCCGGGACTAGCGACCGATACGAGCAGTACTTC.

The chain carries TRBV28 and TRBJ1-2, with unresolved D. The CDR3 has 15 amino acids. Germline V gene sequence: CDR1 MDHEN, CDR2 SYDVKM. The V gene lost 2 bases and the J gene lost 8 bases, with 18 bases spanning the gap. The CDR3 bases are TGTGCCAGCAGTTTAGCGGTCGTCCTAGTGGGAGGCTACACCTTC. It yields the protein CASSLAVVLVGGYTF.

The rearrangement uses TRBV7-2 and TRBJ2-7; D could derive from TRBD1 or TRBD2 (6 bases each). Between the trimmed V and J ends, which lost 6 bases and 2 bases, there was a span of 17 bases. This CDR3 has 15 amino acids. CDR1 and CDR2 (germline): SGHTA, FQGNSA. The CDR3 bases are TGTGCCAGCAGAACTAGGGGGGTGGCTACCTACGAGCAGTACTTC. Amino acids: CASRTRGVATYEQYF.

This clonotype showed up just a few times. The CDR3 loop reads CASSLADRGLEQYF. For the CDR3, the DNA is TGTGCCAGCAGTTTGGCGGACAGGGGGCTCGAGCAGTACTTC. V usage is TRBV12-3 or TRBV12-4 and J usage is TRBJ2-7; 11 bases line up with TRBD1. Losses at the gene ends were 3 bases for V and 6 bases for J; bases not matched to a gene: 4. This CDR3 comprises 14 residues.

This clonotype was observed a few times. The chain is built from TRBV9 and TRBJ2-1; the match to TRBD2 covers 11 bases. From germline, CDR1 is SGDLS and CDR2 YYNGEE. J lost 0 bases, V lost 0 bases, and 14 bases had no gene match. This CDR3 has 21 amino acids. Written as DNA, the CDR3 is TGTGCCAGCAGCGTAGCTACCCCGTCTAGCGGGAGGCAGAGCTCCTACAATGAGCAGTTCTTC. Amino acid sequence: CASSVATPSSGRQSSYNEQFF.

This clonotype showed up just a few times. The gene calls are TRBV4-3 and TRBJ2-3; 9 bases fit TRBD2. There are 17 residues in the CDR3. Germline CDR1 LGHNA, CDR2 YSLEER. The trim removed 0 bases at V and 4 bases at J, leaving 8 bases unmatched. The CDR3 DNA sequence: TGCGCCAGCAGCCAAGATGGTATAGCGGGAGAATCAGATACGCAGTATTTT. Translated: CASSQDGIAGESDTQYF.

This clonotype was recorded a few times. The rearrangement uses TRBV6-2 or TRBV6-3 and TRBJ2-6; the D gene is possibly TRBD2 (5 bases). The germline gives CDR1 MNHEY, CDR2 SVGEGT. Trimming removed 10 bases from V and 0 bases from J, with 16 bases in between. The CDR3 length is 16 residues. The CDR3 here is CATKDGLTSGANVLTF. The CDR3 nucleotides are TGTGCCACAAAAGACGGACTCACCTCTGGGGCCAACGTCCTGACTTTC.

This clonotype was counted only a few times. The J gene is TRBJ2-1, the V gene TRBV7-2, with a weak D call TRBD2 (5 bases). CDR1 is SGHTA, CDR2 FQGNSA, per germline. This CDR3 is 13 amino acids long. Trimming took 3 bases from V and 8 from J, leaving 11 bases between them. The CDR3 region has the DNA TGTGCCAGCAGCTTTGTACCGGGGTATGAGCAGTTCTTC. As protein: CASSFVPGYEQFF.

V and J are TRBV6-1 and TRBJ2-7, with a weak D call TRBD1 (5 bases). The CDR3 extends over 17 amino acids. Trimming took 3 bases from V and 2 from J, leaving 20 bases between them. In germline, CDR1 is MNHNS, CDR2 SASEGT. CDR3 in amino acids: CASSESLWGQGAYEQYF. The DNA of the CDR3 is TGTGCCAGCAGTGAGAGTCTTTGGGGTCAGGGCGCCTACGAGCAGTACTTC.

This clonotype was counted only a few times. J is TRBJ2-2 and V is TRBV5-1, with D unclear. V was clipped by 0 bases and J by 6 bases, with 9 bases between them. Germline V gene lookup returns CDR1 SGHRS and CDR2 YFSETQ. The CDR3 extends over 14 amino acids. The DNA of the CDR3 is TGCGCCAGCAGCTTGGGGTCGTCATCCGGGGAGCTGTTTTTT. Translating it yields CASSLGSSSGELFF. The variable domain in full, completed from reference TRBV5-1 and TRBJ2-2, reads KAGVTQTPRYLIKTRGQQVTLSCSPISGHRSVSWYQQTPGQGLQFLFEYFSETQRNKGNFPGRFSGRQFSNSRSEMNVSTLELGDSALYLCASSLGSSSGELFFGEGSRLTVL.

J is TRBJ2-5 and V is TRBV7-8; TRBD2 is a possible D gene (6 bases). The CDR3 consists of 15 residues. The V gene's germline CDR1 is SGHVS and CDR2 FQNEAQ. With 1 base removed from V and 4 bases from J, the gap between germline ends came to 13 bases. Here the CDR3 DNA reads TGTGCCAGCAGCTTAGACTCGGGAGCCGGAGAGACCCAGTACTTC. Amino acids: CASSLDSGAGETQYF.

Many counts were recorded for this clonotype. Here the CDR3 reads CASSLVGGGLDEQYF. The CDR3, as DNA: TGTGCCAGCAGTTTAGTGGGGGGCGGTTTGGACGAGCAGTACTTC. The rearrangement uses TRBV12-3 or TRBV12-4 and TRBJ2-7; D is perhaps TRBD1 or TRBD2 (6 bases each). The CDR3 is 15 residues long. V was pared by 1 base and J by 5 bases, with 15 bases between.

CDR3 nucleotides: TGTGCCAGCAGCCAAGTACTGATAGGGAAGACTGAAGCTTTCTTT. Its translation is CASSQVLIGKTEAFF. The chain is built from TRBV14 and TRBJ1-1; no reliable D call. The germline V gene has CDR1 SGHDN and CDR2 FVKESK. Trimming shortened V by 1 base and J by 5 bases, and 14 bases separated the two germline ends. The CDR3 contains 15 residues.

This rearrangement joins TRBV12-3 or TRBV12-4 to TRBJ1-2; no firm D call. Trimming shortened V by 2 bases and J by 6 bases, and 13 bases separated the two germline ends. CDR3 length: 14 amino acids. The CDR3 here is CASSLSGGVDGYTF. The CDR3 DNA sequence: TGTGCCAGCAGTTTATCGGGTGGGGTTGATGGCTACACCTTC.

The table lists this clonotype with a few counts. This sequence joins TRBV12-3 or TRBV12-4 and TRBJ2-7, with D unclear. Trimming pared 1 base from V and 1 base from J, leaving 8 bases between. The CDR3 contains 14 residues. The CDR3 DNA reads TGTGCCAGCAGTTTAGTCCAGACGTCCTACGAGCAGTACTTC. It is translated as CASSLVQTSYEQYF.

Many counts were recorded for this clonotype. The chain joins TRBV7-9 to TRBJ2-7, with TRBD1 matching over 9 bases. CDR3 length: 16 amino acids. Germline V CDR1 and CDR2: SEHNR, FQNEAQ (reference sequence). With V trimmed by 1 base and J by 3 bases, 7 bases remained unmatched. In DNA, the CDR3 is TGTGCCAGCAGCTTAGGTGGGACAGGGTTAAACTACGAGCAGTACTTC. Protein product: CASSLGGTGLNYEQYF.

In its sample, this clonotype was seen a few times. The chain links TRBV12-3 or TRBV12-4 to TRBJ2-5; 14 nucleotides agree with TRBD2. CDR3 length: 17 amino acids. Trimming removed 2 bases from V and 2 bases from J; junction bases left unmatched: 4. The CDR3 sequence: CASSLRGTSGGQETQYF. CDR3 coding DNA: TGTGCCAGCAGTTTAAGAGGGACTAGCGGGGGACAAGAGACCCAGTACTTC.

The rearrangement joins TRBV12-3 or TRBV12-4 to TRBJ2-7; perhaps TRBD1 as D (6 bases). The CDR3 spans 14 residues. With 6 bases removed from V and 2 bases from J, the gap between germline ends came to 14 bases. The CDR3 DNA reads TGTGCCAGCAGCCACCAGGGGCTCCCCTACGAGCAGTACTTC. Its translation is CASSHQGLPYEQYF.

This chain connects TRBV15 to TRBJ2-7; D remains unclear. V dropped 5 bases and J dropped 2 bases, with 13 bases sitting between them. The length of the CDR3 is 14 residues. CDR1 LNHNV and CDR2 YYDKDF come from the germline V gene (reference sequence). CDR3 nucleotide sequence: TGTGCCACCAGCGACGGATCTGTGCCCTACGAGCAGTACTTC. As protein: CATSDGSVPYEQYF.